The rows below give T cell receptor beta chains drawn from one sample of a study of monozygotic twins with cystic fibrosis. Assay: immunoSEQ multiplex PCR; the TCRdb copy retains only in-frame clones and omits some. The sample carries around 23,000 clones, more than 85% recorded once. The sequencing sample was made of blood. The source is a girl between 2 and 10 years old with cystic fibrosis. CDR3s include the opening cysteine and the closing phenylalanine or tryptophan. Size tells how often a clone was seen (once, few, many) or the class of an expanded clone, and some rows leave it out.

v_gene	j_gene	abundance	CDR3aa
TRBV27	TRBJ1-4	.	CASSPGQRGEKLFF
TRBV6-5	TRBJ1-5	.	CASSYSFGNQPQHF
TRBV5-1	TRBJ2-7	.	CASSLNPQGYEQYF
TRBV29-1	TRBJ2-2	.	CSVRTSWAGELFF
TRBV7-9	TRBJ2-7	.	CASSPGTLQFSEQYF
TRBV7-2	TRBJ2-5	once	CASSSRGWVAETQYF
TRBV7-9	TRBJ2-3	.	CASRVGTDTQYF
TRBV27	TRBJ1-1	.	CANLQGAVTEAFF
TRBV10-3	TRBJ1-1	.	CAISSGPHPGGEAFF
TRBV6-5	TRBJ2-7	once	CASQKGGLSYEQYF
TRBV5-1	TRBJ2-5	.	CASSWDRAGETQYF
TRBV27	TRBJ2-5	.	CASSFSLAQETQYF
TRBV6-6	TRBJ2-5	.	CASSYSRALQETQYF